This T cell receptor beta chain originates from a study of CD8 T cells in ankylosing spondylitis. The CDR3 covers 16 residues. Trimming took 7 bases from V and 0 from J, leaving 17 bases between them. Germline V gives CDR1 SGHRS, CDR2 YFSETQ. This clonotype was detected ten times or more. Its antigen remains unknown. General study findings and limits: Among TCR beta sequences, a motif of eight highly homologous variants appeared characteristic of ankylosing spondylitis blood.

Each CDR3 protein gets one entry after TCRdb re-called the 5' RACE reads with MiXCR. The data contain hundreds of thousands of distinct CDR3 sequences, 12% of them singletons. Sequenced input: blood, either unsorted or a sorted T cell fraction (not recorded which). The TCR comes from a male donor with ankylosing spondylitis. The genes are TRBV5-1 and TRBJ2-1; D remains unclear. The CDR3 sequence: CASGSTAFSSYNEQFF. In nucleotides, the CDR3 is TGCGCCAGCGGATCCACTGCTTTTAGCTCCTACAATGAGCAGTTCTTC. The complete variable domain, with remaining parts taken from reference TRBV5-1 and TRBJ2-1, reads KAGVTQTPRYLIKTRGQQVTLSCSPISGHRSVSWYQQTPGQGLQFLFEYFSETQRNKGNFPGRFSGRQFSNSRSEMNVSTLELGDSALYLCASGSTAFSSYNEQFFGPGTRLTVL.